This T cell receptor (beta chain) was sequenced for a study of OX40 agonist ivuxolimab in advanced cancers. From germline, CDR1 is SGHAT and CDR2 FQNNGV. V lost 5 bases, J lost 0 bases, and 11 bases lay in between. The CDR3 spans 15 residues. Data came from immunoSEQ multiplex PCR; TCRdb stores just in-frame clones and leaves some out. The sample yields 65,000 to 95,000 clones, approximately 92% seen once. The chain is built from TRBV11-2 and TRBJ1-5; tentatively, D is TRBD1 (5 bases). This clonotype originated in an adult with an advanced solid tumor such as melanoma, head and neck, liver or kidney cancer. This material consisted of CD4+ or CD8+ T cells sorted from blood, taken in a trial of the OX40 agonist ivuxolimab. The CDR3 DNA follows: TGTGCCAGCAGCCTGGGGACGTATAGCAATCAGCCCCAGCATTTT. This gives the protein CASSLGTYSNQPQHF.